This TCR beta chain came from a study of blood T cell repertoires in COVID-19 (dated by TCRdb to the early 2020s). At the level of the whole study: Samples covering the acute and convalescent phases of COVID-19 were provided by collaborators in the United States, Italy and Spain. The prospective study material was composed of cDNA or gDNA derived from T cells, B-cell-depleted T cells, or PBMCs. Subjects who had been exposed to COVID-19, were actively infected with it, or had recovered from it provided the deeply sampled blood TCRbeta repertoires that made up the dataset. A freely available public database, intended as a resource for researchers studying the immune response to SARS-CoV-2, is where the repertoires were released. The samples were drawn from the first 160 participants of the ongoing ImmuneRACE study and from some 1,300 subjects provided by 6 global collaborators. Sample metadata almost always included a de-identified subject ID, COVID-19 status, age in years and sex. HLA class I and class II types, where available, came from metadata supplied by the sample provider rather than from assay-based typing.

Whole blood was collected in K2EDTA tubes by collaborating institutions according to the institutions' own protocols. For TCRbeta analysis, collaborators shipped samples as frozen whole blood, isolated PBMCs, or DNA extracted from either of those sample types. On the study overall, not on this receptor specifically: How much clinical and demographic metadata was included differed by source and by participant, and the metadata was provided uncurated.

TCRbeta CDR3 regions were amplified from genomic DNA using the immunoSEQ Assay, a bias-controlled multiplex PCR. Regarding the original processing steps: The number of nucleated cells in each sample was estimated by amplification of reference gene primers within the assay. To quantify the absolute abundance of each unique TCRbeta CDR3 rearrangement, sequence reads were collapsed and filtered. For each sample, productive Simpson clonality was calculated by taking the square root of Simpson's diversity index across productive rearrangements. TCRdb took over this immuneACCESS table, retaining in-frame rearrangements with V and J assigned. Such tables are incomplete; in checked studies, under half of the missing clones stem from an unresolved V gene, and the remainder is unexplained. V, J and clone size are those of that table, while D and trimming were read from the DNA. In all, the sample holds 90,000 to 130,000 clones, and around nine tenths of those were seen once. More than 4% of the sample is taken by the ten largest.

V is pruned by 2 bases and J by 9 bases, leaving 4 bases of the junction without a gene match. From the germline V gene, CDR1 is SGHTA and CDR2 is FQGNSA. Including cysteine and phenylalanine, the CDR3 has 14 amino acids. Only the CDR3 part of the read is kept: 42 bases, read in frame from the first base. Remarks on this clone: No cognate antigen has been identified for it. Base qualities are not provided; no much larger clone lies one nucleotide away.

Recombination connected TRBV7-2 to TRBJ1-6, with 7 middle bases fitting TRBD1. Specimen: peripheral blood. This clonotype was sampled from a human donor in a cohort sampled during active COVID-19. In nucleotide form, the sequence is TGTGCCAGCAGCTTAATCCAGGGGGGTTCACCCCTCCACTTT. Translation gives CASSLIQGGSPLHF.